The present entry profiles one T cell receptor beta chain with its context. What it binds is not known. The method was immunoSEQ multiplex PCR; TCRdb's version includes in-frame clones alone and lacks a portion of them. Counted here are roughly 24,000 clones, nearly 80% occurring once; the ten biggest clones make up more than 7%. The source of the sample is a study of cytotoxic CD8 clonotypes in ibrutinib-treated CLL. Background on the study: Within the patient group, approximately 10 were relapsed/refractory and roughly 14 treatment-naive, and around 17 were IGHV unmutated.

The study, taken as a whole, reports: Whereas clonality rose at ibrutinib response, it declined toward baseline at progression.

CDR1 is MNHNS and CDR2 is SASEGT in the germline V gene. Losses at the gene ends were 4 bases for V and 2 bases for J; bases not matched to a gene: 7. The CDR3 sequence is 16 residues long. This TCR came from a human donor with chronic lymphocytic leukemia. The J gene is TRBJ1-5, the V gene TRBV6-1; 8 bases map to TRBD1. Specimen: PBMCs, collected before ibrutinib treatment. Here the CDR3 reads CASSAATGEGNQPQHF. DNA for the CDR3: TGTGCCAGCAGTGCTGCGACAGGGGAGGGCAATCAGCCCCAGCATTTT.